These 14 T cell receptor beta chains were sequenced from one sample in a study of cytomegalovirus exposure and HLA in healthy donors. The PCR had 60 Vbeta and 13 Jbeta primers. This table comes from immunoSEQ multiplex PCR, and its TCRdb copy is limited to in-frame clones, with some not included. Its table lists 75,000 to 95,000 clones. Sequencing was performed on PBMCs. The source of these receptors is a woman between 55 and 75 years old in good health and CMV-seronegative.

The CDR3 protein is CASSQVRGGNYGYTF. The CDR3 nucleotides read TGCGCCAGCAGCCAAGTTCGGGGGGGAAACTATGGCTACACCTTC. The chain carries TRBV4-1 and TRBJ1-2; tentatively, D is TRBD1 (5 bases). The CDR3 is made up of 15 amino acids. Looked up from germline, CDR1 is MGHRA and CDR2 is YSYEKL. V was shortened by 1 base and J by 2 bases, with 11 bases between the two germline ends.

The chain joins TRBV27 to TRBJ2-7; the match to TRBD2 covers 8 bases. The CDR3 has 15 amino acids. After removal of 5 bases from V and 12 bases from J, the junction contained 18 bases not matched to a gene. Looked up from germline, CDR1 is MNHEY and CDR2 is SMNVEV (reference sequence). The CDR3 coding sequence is TGTGCCAGCAGTCCAAAGGCTAGCGGGTACTACGAGTCGTACTTC. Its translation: CASSPKASGYYESYF.

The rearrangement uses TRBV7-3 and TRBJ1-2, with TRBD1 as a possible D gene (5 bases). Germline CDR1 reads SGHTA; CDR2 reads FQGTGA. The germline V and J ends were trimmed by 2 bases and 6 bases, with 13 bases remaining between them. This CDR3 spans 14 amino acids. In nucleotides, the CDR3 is TGTGCCAGCAGCTTAGGGCCTGGGGGGGATGGCTACACCTTC. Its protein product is CASSLGPGGDGYTF.

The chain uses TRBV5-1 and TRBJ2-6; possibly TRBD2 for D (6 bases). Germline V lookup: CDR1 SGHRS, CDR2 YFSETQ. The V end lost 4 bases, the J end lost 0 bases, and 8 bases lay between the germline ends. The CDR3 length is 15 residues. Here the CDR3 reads CASSGGASGANVLTF. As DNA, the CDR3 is TGCGCCAGCAGCGGCGGGGCCTCTGGGGCCAACGTCCTGACTTTC.

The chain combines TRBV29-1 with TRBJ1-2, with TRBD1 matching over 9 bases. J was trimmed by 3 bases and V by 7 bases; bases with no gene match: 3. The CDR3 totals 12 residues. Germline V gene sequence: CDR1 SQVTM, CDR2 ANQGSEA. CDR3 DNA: TGCAGCGCCACAGGGGGCGACTATGGCTACACCTTC. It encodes CSATGGDYGYTF.

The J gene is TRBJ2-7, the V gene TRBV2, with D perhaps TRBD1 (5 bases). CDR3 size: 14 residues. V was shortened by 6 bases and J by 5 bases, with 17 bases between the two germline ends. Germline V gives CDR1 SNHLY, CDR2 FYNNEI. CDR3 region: CASRAGMGSDEQYF. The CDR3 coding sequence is TGTGCCAGCAGAGCAGGGATGGGGTCAGACGAGCAGTACTTC.

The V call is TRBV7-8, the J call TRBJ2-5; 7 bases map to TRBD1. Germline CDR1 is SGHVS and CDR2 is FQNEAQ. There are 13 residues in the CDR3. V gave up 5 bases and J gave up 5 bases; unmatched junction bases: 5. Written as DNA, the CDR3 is TGTGCCAGCAGCGGACAGGCCGGGGAGACCCAGTACTTC. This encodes CASSGQAGETQYF.

Here the CDR3 reads CASSGGQSTNEKLFF. DNA of the CDR3: TGTGCCAGCAGCGGGGGACAGTCAACTAATGAAAAACTGTTTTTT. The V call is TRBV28, the J call TRBJ1-4, with TRBD1 identical over 7 bases. V was pared by 6 bases and J by 0 bases, with 4 bases of the junction left unmatched. The CDR3 totals 15 residues. The germline V gene has CDR1 MDHEN and CDR2 SYDVKM.

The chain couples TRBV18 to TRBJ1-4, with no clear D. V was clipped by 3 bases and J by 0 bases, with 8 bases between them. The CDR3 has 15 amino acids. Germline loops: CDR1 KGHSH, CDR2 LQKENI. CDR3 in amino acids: CASSPSLATNEKLFF. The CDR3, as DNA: TGTGCCAGCTCACCGTCCCTTGCAACTAATGAAAAACTGTTTTTT.

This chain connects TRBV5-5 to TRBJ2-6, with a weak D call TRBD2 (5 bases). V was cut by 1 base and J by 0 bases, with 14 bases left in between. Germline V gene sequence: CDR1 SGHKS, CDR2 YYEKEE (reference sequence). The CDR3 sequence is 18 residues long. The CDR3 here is CASSLSGISPSGANVLTF. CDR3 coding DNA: TGTGCCAGCAGCTTGTCCGGGATTTCCCCCTCTGGGGCCAACGTCCTGACTTTC. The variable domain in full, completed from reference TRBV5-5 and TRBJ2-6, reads DAGVTQSPTHLIKTRGQQVTLRCSPISGHKSVSWYQQVLGQGPQFIFQYYEKEERGRGNFPDRFSARQFPNYSSELNVNALLLGDSALYLCASSLSGISPSGANVLTFGAGSRLTVL.

Here the CDR3 DNA reads TGTGCCATCAGTGAACTACTAGACATTCAGTACTTC. Translating gives CAISELLDIQYF. The chain carries TRBV10-3 and TRBJ2-4; D might be TRBD2 (5 bases). V was cut by 3 bases and J by 8 bases, with 8 bases left in between. The CDR3 sequence is 12 residues long. Germline CDR1 ENHRY, CDR2 SYGVKD.

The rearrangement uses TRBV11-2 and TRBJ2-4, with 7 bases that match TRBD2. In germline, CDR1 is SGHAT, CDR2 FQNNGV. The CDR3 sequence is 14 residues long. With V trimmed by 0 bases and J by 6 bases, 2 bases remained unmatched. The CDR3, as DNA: TGTGCCAGCAGCTTAGACGCGGGAGCAAACATTCAGTACTTC. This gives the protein CASSLDAGANIQYF.

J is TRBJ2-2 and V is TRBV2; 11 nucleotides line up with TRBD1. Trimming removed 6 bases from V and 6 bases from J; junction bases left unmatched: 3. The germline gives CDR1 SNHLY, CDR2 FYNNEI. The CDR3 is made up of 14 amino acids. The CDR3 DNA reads TGTGCCAGCAGAGGACAGGGGGCGGCCGGGGAGCTGTTTTTT. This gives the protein CASRGQGAAGELFF.

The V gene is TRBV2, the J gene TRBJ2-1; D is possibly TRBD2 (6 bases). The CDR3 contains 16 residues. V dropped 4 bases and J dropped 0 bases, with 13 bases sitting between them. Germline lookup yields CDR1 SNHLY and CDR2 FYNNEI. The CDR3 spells CASSGAGRSSYNEQFF. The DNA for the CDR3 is TGTGCCAGCAGTGGGGCGGGGAGGAGCTCCTACAATGAGCAGTTCTTC.